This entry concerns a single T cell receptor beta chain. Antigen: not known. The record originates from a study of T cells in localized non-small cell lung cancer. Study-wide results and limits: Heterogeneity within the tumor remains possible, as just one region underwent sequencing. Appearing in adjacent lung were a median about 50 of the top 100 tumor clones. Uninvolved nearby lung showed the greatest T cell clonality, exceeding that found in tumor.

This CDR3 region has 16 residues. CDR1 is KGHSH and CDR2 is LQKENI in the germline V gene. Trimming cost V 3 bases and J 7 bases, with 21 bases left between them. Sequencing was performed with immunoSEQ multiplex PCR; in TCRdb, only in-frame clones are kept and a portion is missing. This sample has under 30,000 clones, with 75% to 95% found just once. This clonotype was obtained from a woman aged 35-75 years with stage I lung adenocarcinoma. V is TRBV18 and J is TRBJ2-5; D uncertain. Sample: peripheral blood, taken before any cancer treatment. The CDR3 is CASSPRSRTHEGTQYF. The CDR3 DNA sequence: TGTGCCAGCTCACCGAGATCGCGGACCCACGAAGGGACCCAGTACTTC. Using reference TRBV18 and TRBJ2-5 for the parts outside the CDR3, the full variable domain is NAGVMQNPRHLVRRRGQEARLRCSPMKGHSHVYWYRQLPEEGLKFMVYLQKENIIDESGMPKERFSAEFPKEGPSILRIQQVVRGDSAAYFCASSPRSRTHEGTQYFGPGTRLLVL.